This TCR beta chain originates from a study of blood T cell repertoires in COVID-19. For the study at large: From T cells, B-cell-depleted T cells, or PBMCs came the material, which was cDNA or gDNA.

The assay was immunoSEQ multiplex PCR, and TCRdb's table has in-frame clones only and misses some. This table holds 40,000 to 50,000 clones, around 82% found once. This CDR3 spans 15 amino acids. Germline CDR1 and CDR2: SGHRS and YFSETQ. Germline trimming cut 0 bases from V and 3 bases from J; bases unmatched to any gene: 4. This sequence originates from a human donor in a cohort sampled during active COVID-19. The sequencing input was peripheral blood. J is TRBJ1-1 and V is TRBV5-1, with 8 bases aligning to TRBD1. The CDR3 region has the DNA TGCGCCAGCAGCTTGGCCAGGGGGCCGTACACTGAAGCTTTCTTT. Translated: CASSLARGPYTEAFF.